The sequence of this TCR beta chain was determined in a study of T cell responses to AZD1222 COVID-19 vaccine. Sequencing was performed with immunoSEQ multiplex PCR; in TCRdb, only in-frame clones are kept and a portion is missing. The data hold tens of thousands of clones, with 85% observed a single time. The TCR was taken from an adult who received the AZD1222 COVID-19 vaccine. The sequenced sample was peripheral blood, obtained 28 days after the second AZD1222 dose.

The CDR3 nucleotides are TGTGCCAGCAGCTCGAGCGTAGGGCTAGCGGGACTGTACTTC. It translates to CASSSSVGLAGLYF. The V and J genes are TRBV11-2 and TRBJ2-7; 9 nucleotides match TRBD2. The germline V gene has CDR1 SGHAT and CDR2 FQNNGV. V lost 4 bases and J lost 12; bases outside the gene matches: 13. CDR3 length: 14 residues.